The text below deals with one T cell receptor beta chain. Its target is not known. The time point is: after neoadjuvant nivolumab, at surgical resection. These newly diagnosed stage II-IVA oral cavity squamous cell carcinoma patients had no prior systemic or radiation treatment. The record originates from a study of neoadjuvant anti-PD-1 for oral cavity cancer. Study-level background: Patients without progression received a fourth nivolumab dose around day 43, then surgical resection on days 50-56.

General study results and limits: Pretreatment Treg/Th17 ratio correlated inversely with post-treatment tumor clonality.

Most PBMC samples had approximately 470 ng input DNA in six replicates. TCRdb's table, derived via immunoSEQ multiplex PCR, lists solely in-frame clones and lacks some. This sample has over 65,000 clones, with 86% found just once. With 6 bases clipped from V and 1 base from J, the junction kept 5 bases outside the gene matches. Germline CDR1 is MNHNS and CDR2 is SASEGT. The CDR3 extends over 15 amino acids. Sequencing used PBMCs, obtained after nivolumab (anti-PD-1) treatment. The chain links TRBV6-1 to TRBJ2-3; 9 bases are shared with TRBD1. This receptor was identified in a person between 35 and 79 years old with oral cavity squamous cell carcinoma. The chain's CDR3 is CASSTGGAGTDTQYF. The CDR3 DNA reads TGTGCCAGCAGCACAGGGGGCGCCGGCACAGATACGCAGTATTTT.